This T cell receptor (beta chain) was recovered during a study of tumor-infiltrating lymphocytes in primary liver carcinoma. The input was approximately 500 ng total RNA; TCR beta cDNA was made from it with a constant-region primer. ARM-PCR was slightly modified, and three nested multiplex PCR rounds with it gave rise to the TCR beta libraries. Primers for the first two PCR rounds were TRBV1-TRBV30 forward primers and a C-beta reverse primer (around 11 cycles per round). TCRdb reanalysed the multiplex PCR reads using MiXCR and keeps one entry per CDR3 protein. The sample includes about 330,000 distinct CDR3 sequences, about 61% of them seen just once. CDR3 length: 13 amino acids. Germline V gene sequence: CDR1 SGHAT, CDR2 FQNNGV. The blood RNA (from unsorted whole blood) was obtained, and germline DNA was also extracted. As regards this clonotype: At one boundary the junction diverges from the germline segment, which might be a read error.

The clonotype was recovered from a man aged 35 to 55 with primary liver carcinoma and hepatitis B virus infection. This chain links TRBV11-2 with TRBJ2-7; D possibly corresponds to TRBD2 (5 bases). The source material was peripheral blood. DNA of the CDR3: TGTGCCAACAGCTTCACGGAGGTGTACGAGCAGTACTTC. It yields the protein CANSFTEVYEQYF.